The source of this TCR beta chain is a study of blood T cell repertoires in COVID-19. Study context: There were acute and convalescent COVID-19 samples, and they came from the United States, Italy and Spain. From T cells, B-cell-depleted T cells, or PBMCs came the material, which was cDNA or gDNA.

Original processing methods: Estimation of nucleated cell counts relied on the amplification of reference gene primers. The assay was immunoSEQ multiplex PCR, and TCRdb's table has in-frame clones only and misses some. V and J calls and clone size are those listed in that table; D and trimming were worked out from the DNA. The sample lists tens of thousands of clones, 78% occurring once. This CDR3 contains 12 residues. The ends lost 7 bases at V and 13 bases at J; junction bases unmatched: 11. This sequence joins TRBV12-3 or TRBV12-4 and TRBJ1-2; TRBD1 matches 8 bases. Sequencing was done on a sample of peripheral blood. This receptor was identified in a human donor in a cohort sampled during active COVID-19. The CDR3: CASILGTGVFTF. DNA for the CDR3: TGTGCCAGCATCCTCGGGACAGGAGTTTTCACCTTC.